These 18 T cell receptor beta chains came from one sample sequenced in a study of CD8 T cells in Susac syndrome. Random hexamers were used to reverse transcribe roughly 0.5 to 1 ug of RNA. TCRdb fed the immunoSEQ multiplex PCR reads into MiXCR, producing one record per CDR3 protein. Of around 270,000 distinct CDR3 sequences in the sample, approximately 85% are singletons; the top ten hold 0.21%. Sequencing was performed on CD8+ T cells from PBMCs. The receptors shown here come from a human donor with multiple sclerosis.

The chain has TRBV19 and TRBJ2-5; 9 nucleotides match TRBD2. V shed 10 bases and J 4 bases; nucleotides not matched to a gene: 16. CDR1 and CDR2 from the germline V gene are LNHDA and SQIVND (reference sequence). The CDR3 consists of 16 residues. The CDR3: CATLGPRLAVGETQYF. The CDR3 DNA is TGTGCCACCTTGGGACCCCGACTAGCGGTGGGAGAGACCCAGTACTTC.

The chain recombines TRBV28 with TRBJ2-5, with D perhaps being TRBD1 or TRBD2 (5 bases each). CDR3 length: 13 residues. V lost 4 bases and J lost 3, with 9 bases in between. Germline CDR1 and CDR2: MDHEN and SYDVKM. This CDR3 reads CASSSGTEETQYF. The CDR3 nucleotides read TGTGCCAGCAGTTCCGGGACGGAAGAGACCCAGTACTTC.

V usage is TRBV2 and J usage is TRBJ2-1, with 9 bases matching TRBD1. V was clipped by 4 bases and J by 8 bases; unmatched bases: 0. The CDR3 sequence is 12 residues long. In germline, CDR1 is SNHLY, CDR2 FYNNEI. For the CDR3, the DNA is TGTGCCAGCAGTGGGACAGGGGATGAGCAGTTCTTC. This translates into CASSGTGDEQFF. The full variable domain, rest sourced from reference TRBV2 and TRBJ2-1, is EPEVTQTPSHQVTQMGQEVILRCVPISNHLYFYWYRQILGQKVEFLVSFYNNEISEKSEIFDDQFSVERPDGSNFTLKIRSTKLEDSAMYFCASSGTGDEQFFGPGTRLTVL.

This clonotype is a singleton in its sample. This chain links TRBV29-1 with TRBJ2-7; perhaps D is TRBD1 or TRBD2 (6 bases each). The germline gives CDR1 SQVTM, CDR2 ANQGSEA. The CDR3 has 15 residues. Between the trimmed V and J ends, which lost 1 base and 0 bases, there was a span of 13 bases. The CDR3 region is CSVEGGAGSSYEQYF. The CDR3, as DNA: TGCAGCGTTGAAGGGGGGGCAGGGAGCTCCTACGAGCAGTACTTC.

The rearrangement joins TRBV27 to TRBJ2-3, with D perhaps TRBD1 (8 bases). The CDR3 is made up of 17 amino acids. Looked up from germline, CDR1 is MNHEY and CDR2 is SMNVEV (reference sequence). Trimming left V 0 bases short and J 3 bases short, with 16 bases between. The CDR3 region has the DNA TGTGCCAGCAGTTTATCCTACGGACAGGGAGGGACAGATACGCAGTATTTT. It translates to CASSLSYGQGGTDTQYF.

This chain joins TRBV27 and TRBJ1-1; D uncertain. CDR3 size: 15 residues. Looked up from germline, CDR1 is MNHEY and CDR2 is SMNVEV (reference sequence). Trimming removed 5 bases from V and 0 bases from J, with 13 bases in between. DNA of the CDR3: TGTGCCAGCAGTGAGATCCTCGGGATGAACACTGAAGCTTTCTTT. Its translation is CASSEILGMNTEAFF.

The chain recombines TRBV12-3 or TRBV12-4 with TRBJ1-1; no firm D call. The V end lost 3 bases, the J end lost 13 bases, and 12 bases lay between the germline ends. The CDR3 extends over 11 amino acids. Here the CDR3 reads CASSLGPGVFF. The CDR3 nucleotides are TGTGCCAGCAGTTTGGGTCCTGGGGTTTTCTTT.

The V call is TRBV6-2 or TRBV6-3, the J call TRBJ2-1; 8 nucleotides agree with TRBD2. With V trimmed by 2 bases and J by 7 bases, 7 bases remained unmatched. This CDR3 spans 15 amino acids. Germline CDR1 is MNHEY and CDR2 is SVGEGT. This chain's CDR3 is CASSYRLAFTNEQFF. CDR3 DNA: TGTGCCAGCAGTTACCGACTAGCGTTTACTAATGAGCAGTTCTTC.

The DNA of the CDR3 is TGCGCCAGCAGCCAAGCTCAGGGGGTAGACACTGAAGCTTTCTTT. Its translation: CASSQAQGVDTEAFF. The chain couples TRBV4-3 to TRBJ1-1; 7 positions agree with TRBD1. Germline assignment: CDR1 LGHNA and CDR2 YSLEER. There are 15 residues in the CDR3. With 1 base clipped from V and 3 bases from J, the junction kept 5 bases outside the gene matches.

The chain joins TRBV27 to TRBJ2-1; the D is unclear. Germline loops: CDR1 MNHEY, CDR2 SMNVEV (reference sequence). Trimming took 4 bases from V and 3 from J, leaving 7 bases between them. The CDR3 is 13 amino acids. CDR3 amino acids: CASSSNLYNEQFF. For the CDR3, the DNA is TGTGCCAGCAGTTCCAACCTCTACAATGAGCAGTTCTTC.

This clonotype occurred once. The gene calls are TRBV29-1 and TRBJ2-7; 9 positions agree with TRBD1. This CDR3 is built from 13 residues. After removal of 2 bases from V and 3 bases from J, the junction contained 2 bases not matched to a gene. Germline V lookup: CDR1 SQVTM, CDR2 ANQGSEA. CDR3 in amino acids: CSVERGQGYEQYF. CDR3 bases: TGCAGCGTTGAAAGGGGACAGGGCTACGAGCAGTACTTC.

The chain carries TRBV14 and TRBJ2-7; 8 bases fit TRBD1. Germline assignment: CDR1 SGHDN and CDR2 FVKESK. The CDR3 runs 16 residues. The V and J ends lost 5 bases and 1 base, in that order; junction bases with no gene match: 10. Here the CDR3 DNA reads TGTGCCAGCAGCTACCATCCGGGACAGGCGTCCTACGAGCAGTACTTC. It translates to CASSYHPGQASYEQYF.

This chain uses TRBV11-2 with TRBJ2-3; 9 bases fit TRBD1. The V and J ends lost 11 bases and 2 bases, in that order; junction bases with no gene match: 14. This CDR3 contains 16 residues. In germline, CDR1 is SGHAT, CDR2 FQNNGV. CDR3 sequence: CACGITGGLDTDTQYF. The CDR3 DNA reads TGTGCCTGCGGGATTACAGGGGGCCTCGACACAGATACGCAGTATTTT.

The CDR3 sequence: CASSYWAGSPHEQYF. The CDR3 region has the DNA TGTGCCAGCAGTTACTGGGCCGGGAGCCCCCACGAGCAGTACTTC. The chain uses TRBV6-5 and TRBJ2-7, with a weak D call TRBD2 (6 bases). CDR1 MNHEY and CDR2 SVGAGI come from the germline V gene. Trimming removed 1 base at V and 5 bases at J, with 15 bases between. The length of the CDR3 is 15 residues.

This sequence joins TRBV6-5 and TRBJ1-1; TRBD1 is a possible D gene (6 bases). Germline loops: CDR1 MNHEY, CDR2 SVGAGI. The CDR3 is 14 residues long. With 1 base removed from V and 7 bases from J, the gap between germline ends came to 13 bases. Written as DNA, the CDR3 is TGTGCCAGCAGTTACTTTTGGGGGGCTTATGAAGCTTTCTTT. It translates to CASSYFWGAYEAFF.

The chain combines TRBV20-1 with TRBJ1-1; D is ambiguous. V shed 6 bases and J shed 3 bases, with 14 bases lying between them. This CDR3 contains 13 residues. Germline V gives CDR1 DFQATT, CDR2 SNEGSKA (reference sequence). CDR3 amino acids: CSAQDGTYTEAFF. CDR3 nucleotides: TGCAGTGCCCAGGACGGAACTTACACTGAAGCTTTCTTT.

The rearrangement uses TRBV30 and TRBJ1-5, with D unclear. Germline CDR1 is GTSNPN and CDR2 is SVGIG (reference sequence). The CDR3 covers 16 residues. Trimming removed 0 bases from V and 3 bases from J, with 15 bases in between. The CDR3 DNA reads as TGTGCCTGGAGTGTACAAGGGATCAGGTTCAATCAGCCCCAGCATTTT. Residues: CAWSVQGIRFNQPQHF.

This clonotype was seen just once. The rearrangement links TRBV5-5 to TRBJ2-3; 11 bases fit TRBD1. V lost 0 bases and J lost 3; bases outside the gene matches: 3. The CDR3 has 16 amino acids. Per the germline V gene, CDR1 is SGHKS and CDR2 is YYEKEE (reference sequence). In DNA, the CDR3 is TGTGCCAGCAGCTTGGGGGACAGGGGGATTACAGATACGCAGTATTTT. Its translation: CASSLGDRGITDTQYF.